The present T cell receptor (beta chain) was sequenced within a study of blood T cell repertoires in COVID-19. Original processing notes: Reference gene primer amplification yielded estimated nucleated cell counts. Here immunoSEQ multiplex PCR was the method, and the copy in TCRdb shows in-frame clones only, minus some. D and trimming were read from the DNA, whereas the V and J calls and clone size are those reported in that table. The table lists some 220,000 clones, more than 70% of them singletons. Germline V gene sequence: CDR1 SGHRS, CDR2 YFSETQ. V was cut by 4 bases and J by 4 bases, with 10 bases left in between. There are 13 residues in the CDR3.

The receptor's source is a human donor in a cohort sampled during active COVID-19. The sample consisted of peripheral blood. The genes are TRBV5-1 and TRBJ2-3; no clear D gene. The CDR3 region is CASSDVYSDTQYF. The CDR3, as DNA: TGCGCCAGCAGCGATGTCTACTCAGATACGCAGTATTTT.